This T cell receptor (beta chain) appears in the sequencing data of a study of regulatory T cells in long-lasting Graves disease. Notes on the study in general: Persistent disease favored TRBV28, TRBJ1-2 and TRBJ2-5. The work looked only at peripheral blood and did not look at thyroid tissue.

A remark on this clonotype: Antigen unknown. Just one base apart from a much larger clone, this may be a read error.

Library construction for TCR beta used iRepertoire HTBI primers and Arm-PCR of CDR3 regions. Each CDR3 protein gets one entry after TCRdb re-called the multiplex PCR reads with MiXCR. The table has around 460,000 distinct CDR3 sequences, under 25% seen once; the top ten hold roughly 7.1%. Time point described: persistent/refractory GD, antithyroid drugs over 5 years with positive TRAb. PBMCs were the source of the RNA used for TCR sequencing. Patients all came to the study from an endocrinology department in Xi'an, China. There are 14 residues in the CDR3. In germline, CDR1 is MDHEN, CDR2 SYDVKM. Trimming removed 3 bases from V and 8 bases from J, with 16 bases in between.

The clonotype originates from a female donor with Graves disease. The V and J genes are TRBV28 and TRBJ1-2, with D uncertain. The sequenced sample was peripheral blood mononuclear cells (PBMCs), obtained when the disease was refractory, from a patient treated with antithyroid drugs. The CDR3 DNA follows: TGTGCCAGCAGTTTTGCGGGAGTCATTTGGGGCTACACCTTC. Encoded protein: CASSFAGVIWGYTF.